These 10 T cell receptor beta chains were sequenced from one sample in a study of blood T cells in healthy people across ages. Through a sample-barcoded 5' primer and a J-beta primer mix, a second PCR was run for about 6 to 12 cycles. Via MiXCR, TCRdb re-called the 5' RACE reads, giving one row per CDR3 protein. The sample has 1,500,000 or so distinct CDR3 sequences; roughly 59% are singletons. Input material: blood. The receptor source for this set is a man between 18 and 35 years old in good health.

The J gene is TRBJ2-5, the V gene TRBV6-1; no firm D call. The DNA matches TRBJ2-7 better at its end, which makes the J call doubtful. Germline CDR1 reads MNHNS; CDR2 reads SASEGT. The length of the CDR3 is 13 residues. This CDR3 reads CASSEYSLYEQYF. DNA for the CDR3: TGTGCCAGCAGTGAGTACAGTCTCTACGAGCAGTACTTC.

The chain recombines TRBV18 with TRBJ2-7; TRBD1 agrees at 8 bases. Germline CDR1 is KGHSH and CDR2 is LQKENI. The CDR3 extends over 15 amino acids. The junction had 8 bases not matched to a gene; V was cut back by 5 bases and J by 2 bases. DNA of the CDR3: TGTGCCAGCTCAGTACGACAGGGGTCCACCTACGAGCAGTACTTC. This translates into CASSVRQGSTYEQYF.

The chain joins TRBV20-1 to TRBJ2-1; tentatively, D is TRBD1 or TRBD2 (5 bases each). The germline CDR1 and CDR2 sequences are DFQATT and SNEGSKA (reference sequence). Deletions cut 3 bases from V and 2 bases from J, with 20 bases between. This CDR3 spans 17 amino acids. CDR3 residues: CSASVRVGAGPYNEQFF. CDR3 DNA: TGCAGTGCTAGCGTCCGAGTCGGGGCTGGCCCCTACAATGAGCAGTTCTTC.

This sequence joins TRBV20-1 and TRBJ1-1, with D maybe TRBD1 (5 bases). Germline assignment: CDR1 DFQATT and CDR2 SNEGSKA (reference sequence). The CDR3 runs 14 residues. Trimming cost V 0 bases and J 4 bases, with 12 bases left between them. The CDR3, as DNA: TGCAGTGCTAGAGATCGAAACAGGCCCACTGAAGCTTTCTTT. As protein: CSARDRNRPTEAFF.

This clonotype was detected a few times. The chain is built from TRBV28 and TRBJ2-5, with D perhaps being TRBD1 or TRBD2 (5 bases each). The germline V gene encodes CDR1 MDHEN and CDR2 SYDVKM. There are 16 residues in the CDR3. Trimming took 2 bases from V and 2 from J, leaving 15 bases between them. The CDR3 sequence is CASSLPSGTRQETQYF. The CDR3 nucleotides read TGTGCCAGCAGTTTACCGTCCGGGACCAGGCAAGAGACCCAGTACTTC.

The chain uses TRBV27 and TRBJ2-1, with TRBD2 as a possible D gene (6 bases). The V gene lost 6 bases and the J gene lost 5 bases, with 14 bases spanning the gap. The CDR3 is made up of 14 amino acids. The germline CDR1 and CDR2 sequences are MNHEY and SMNVEV (reference sequence). Here the CDR3 reads CASRGGLPHNEQFF. In DNA, the CDR3 is TGTGCCAGCAGGGGAGGACTCCCCCACAATGAGCAGTTCTTC.

The genes are TRBV4-1 and TRBJ2-5; 11 bases line up with TRBD2. CDR1 and CDR2 from the germline V gene are MGHRA and YSYEKL. The CDR3 extends over 17 amino acids. V trimming: 1 base; J trimming: 2 bases; junction bases outside the gene matches: 6. The CDR3 is CASSQVSGTSGQETQYF. In nucleotides, the CDR3 is TGCGCCAGCAGCCAAGTCTCCGGGACTAGCGGACAAGAGACCCAGTACTTC.

This clonotype was observed once. This sequence joins TRBV5-1 and TRBJ2-3; TRBD1 aligns across 8 bases. The CDR3 runs 18 residues. The junction had 13 bases not matched to a gene; V was cut back by 0 bases and J by 4 bases. Germline loops: CDR1 SGHRS, CDR2 YFSETQ. The CDR3: CASSLDATGTGFADTQYF. For the CDR3, the DNA is TGCGCCAGCAGCTTGGATGCCACCGGGACAGGATTCGCAGATACGCAGTATTTT.

The gene calls are TRBV7-9 and TRBJ2-6; D is unresolved. Deletions cut 1 base from V and 0 bases from J, with 10 bases between. This CDR3 has 17 amino acids. The germline gives CDR1 SEHNR, CDR2 FQNEAQ (reference sequence). The CDR3 sequence is CASSLGVSHSGANVLTF. Written as DNA, the CDR3 is TGTGCCAGCAGCTTAGGGGTCAGCCACTCTGGGGCCAACGTCCTGACTTTC.

The chain couples TRBV6-5 to TRBJ2-3; 9 bases align to TRBD2. The CDR3 totals 16 residues. CDR1 and CDR2 (germline): MNHEY, SVGAGI. V gave up 7 bases and J gave up 2 bases; unmatched junction bases: 10. The CDR3 nucleotides are TGTGCCAGCAATCCCGGGACTAGCAATCCCACAGATACGCAGTATTTT. It codes for CASNPGTSNPTDTQYF.